The rows below give T cell receptor beta chains drawn from one sample of a study of blood T cell repertoires in COVID-19. The data were produced by immunoSEQ multiplex PCR, yet TCRdb's version contains in-frame clones alone and is incomplete. The sample consists of around 310,000 clones, approximately 90% of them appearing once. Specimen: peripheral blood. Source of these receptors: a woman in her fifties or sixties with acute or convalescent COVID-19. CDR3s leave out the opening cysteine and the closing phenylalanine or tryptophan. Each record gives: J gene, CDR3 length, V gene, clone size, CDR3 protein. Clone sizes are given selectively: once, few, many, or a class where the clone is expanded.

>TRBJ2-1|13|TRBV3-1/TRBV3-2|.
ASSQDQTPGMRQF
>TRBJ2-5|12|TRBV19|.
ASSGTGGAETQY
>TRBJ2-1|11|TRBV3-1/TRBV3-2|.
ASSQGPYNEQF
>TRBJ2-3|13|TRBV10-3|once
AIRAQGQGTDTQY
>TRBJ2-1|16|TRBV3-1/TRBV3-2|.
ASSQGLAGGQSYNEQF
>TRBJ2-3|11|TRBV6-4|.
ASSDLAGVPQY
>TRBJ1-5|9|TRBV20-1|once
SAKGNQPQH
>TRBJ2-7|12|TRBV6-5|once
ASSQYRGHYEQY
>TRBJ2-7|14|TRBV4-2|.
ASSQDQDRGIYEQY
>TRBJ2-7|11|TRBV6-6|.
ASSSDRVREQY
>TRBJ1-5|13|TRBV5-5|.
ASSPAPQPNQPQH
>TRBJ1-1|10|TRBV24-1|.
ATSDLGGEAF
>TRBJ1-2|11|TRBV2|.
ASTDNTGFGYT
>TRBJ2-5|12|TRBV11-3|.
ASSHDGPQETQY
>TRBJ1-1|10|TRBV19|.
ASSIVRTEAF
>TRBJ1-6|15|TRBV2|.
ASRIPRQGLYNSPLH
>TRBJ2-7|15|TRBV3-1/TRBV3-2|.
ASSQELWIGADYEQY
>TRBJ2-1|13|TRBV27|.
ASSFIRAGRGEQF
>TRBJ1-6|13|TRBV28|.
ASSPIGQGSRPLH
>TRBJ2-7|12|TRBV29-1|once
SVEDIETAGEQY
>TRBJ1-1|12|TRBV28|.
ASSYDRVRTEAF
>TRBJ1-5|16|TRBV7-2|.
ASSLRTGPLGSNQPQH
>TRBJ2-5|14|TRBV6-1|.
ASSEALPGAQETQY
>TRBJ2-3|13|TRBV7-9|.
ASSSPSGRTDTQY
>TRBJ2-7|14|TRBV5-3|.
ARSGPGQESSYEQY
>TRBJ1-6|12|TRBV6-1|.
ASSEGGVNSPLH
>TRBJ1-2|10|TRBV12-3/TRBV12-4|.
ASSGTSHGYT
>TRBJ1-2|8|TRBV12-3/TRBV12-4|.
ASGLYGYT
>TRBJ2-2|15|TRBV7-4|.
ASSPPSGQTNTGELF
>TRBJ1-5|13|TRBV18|.
ASSPTGTGGQPQH
>TRBJ1-4|11|TRBV2|once
ASRGGTNEKLF
>TRBJ1-5|14|TRBV6-2/TRBV6-3|.
ASSFSTGISNQPQH
>TRBJ2-7|12|TRBV28|once
ASRLGQLSYEQY
>TRBJ1-5|12|TRBV2|.
ASSLGGGPQPQH
>TRBJ1-2|13|TRBV9|.
ASSVGGGLWYGYT
>TRBJ2-5|10|TRBV9|.
ASSTPQGTQY
>TRBJ1-5|14|TRBV6-2/TRBV6-3|.
ASSYTRDRGWQPQH
>TRBJ2-7|12|TRBV9|.
ASSVVASSYEQY
>TRBJ2-1|14|TRBV6-1|.
ASSEGVRQGGDEQF
>TRBJ2-1|12|TRBV5-6|.
ASSLSGAYNEQF
>TRBJ2-1|15|TRBV6-4|.
ASSSGTSLRPINEQF
>TRBJ1-1|11|TRBV5-1|.
ASSYTGGTEAF
>TRBJ2-7|12|TRBV25-1|.
ASSPWTNGYEQY
>TRBJ1-6|14|TRBV27|.
ASKMDRTGANSPLH
>TRBJ1-4|14|TRBV28|few
ASSLLGATTNEKLF
>TRBJ2-1|13|TRBV19|.
ASRASDYYYNEQF
>TRBJ2-4|12|TRBV29-1|.
SAAGEGAKNIQY
>TRBJ1-2|12|TRBV2|.
ASSVRQGAGGYT
>TRBJ1-6|13|TRBV7-2|.
ASSLIMLGESPLH
>TRBJ2-3|8|TRBV20-1|.
SAYTDTQY
>TRBJ2-1|12|TRBV27|.
ASSKRQGAYEQF
>TRBJ2-1|15|TRBV15|.
ATSRDTLGSSYNEQF
>TRBJ1-2|14|TRBV19|.
ASSIDAGFISYGYT